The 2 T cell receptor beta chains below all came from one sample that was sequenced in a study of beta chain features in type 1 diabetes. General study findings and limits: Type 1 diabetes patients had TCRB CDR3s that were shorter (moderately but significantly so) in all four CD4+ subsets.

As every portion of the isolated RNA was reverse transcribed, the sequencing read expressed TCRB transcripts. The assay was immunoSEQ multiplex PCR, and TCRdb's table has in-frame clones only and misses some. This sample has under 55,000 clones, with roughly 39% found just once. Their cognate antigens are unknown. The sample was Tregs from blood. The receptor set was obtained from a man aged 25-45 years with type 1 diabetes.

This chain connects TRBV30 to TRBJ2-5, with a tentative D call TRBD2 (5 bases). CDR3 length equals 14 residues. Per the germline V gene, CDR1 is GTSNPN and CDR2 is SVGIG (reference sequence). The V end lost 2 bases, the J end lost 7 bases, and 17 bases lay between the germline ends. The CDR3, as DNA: TGTGCCTGGAGTTCAGCGGCTCGTTCGGGGACCCAGTACTTC. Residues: CAWSSAARSGTQYF. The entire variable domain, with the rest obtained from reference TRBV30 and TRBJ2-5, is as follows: SQTIHQWPATLVQPVGSPLSLECTVEGTSNPNLYWYRQAAGRGLQLLFYSVGIGQISSEVPQNLSASRPQDRQFILSSKKLLLSDSGFYLCAWSSAARSGTQYFGPGTRLLVL.

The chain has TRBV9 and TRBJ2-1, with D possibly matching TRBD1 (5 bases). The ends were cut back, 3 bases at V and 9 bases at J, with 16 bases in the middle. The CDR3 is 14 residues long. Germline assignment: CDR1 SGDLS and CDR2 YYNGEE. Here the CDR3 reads CASSATAGLSEQFF. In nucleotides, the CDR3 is TGTGCCAGCAGCGCCACCGCAGGGTTGAGTGAGCAGTTCTTC.